The clone carrying this T cell receptor beta chain appeared a few times. This record belongs to a study of T cells in Graves' hyperthyroidism and ophthalmopathy. The investigators amplified TCR beta CDR3 regions from RNA transcripts. The HTBI primer set was used in a first-round RT-PCR of the TCR CDR3. TCRdb re-derived calls from the multiplex PCR reads in MiXCR, one entry per CDR3 protein. The profile shows a few hundred thousand distinct CDR3 sequences, about a sixth of them singletons. Diagnoses were made from clinical symptoms, serum measures (thyroxine and TRAb), thyroid ultrasound and orbital computed tomography. V gave up 6 bases and J gave up 2 bases; unmatched junction bases: 14. This CDR3 has 17 amino acids. Germline-derived CDR1 and CDR2 are LGHNA and YNFKEQ.

The TCR originated in a man aged 40-50 years with Graves' hyperthyroidism. The chain is built from TRBV4-2 and TRBJ2-7; 9 bases agree with TRBD1. The sample consisted of blood. CDR3: CASRLISGTGNTYEQYF. The DNA of the CDR3 is TGTGCCAGCAGACTGATCTCCGGGACAGGGAACACCTACGAGCAGTACTTC.